Listed below are T cell receptor beta chains from one sample, sequenced in a study of blood T cell repertoires in COVID-19. Produced via immunoSEQ multiplex PCR; TCRdb's table is partial and in-frame only. The table includes roughly 80,000 clones, roughly 87% detected once. Sequencing was carried out using peripheral blood. The receptors originated from a woman aged 80 or over with active or convalescent COVID-19. Each CDR3 is given with its conserved first and last residue.

j_call | v_call | cdr3_aa
TRBJ2-1 | TRBV28 | CASSLGGPSRPLNEQFF
TRBJ2-1 | TRBV14 | CASSLTLRGGREFF
TRBJ2-7 | TRBV12-3/TRBV12-4 | CASSPQSYEQYF
TRBJ2-5 | TRBV7-2 | CASSLGLQETQYF
TRBJ1-5 | TRBV19 | CASRQEHSNQPQHF
TRBJ1-3 | TRBV28 | CASNDRTGDTIYF
TRBJ1-6 | TRBV18 | CASSPLGLTSSYNSPLHF
TRBJ2-7 | TRBV19 | CASRAGTTYEQYF
TRBJ2-7 | TRBV9 | CASSKSGYEQYF
TRBJ2-5 | TRBV7-2 | CASTYVGQETQYF
TRBJ1-6 | TRBV19 | CASSLGQLYNSPLHF